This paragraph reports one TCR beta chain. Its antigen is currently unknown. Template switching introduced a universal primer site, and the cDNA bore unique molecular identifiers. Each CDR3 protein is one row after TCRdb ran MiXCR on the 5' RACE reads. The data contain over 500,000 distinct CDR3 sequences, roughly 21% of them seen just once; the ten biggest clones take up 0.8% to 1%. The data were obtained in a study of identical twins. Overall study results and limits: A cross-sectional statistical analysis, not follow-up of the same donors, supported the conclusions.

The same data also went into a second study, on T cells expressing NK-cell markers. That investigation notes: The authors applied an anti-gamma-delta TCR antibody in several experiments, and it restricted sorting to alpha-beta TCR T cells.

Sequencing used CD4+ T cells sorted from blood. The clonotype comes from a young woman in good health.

CDR3 loop: CASSSPTGWSPLHF. In nucleotides, the CDR3 is TGTGCCAGCAGCTCCCCGACCGGTTGGTCACCCCTCCACTTT. V is TRBV5-6 and J is TRBJ1-6; D is undetermined. Deletions cut 3 bases from V and 10 bases from J, with 14 bases between. Germline CDR1 SGHDT, CDR2 YYEEEE. This CDR3 has 14 residues.